A single sample is the source of the 11 T cell receptor beta chains below, sequenced in a study of PD-L1 blockade in urothelial cancer. Using immunoSEQ multiplex PCR, the repertoire was profiled, and TCRdb retains in-frame clones only, with some absent. The table has some 2,500 clones, roughly 33% seen once. The sample in question was tumor tissue, obtained before atezolizumab (anti-PD-L1) treatment. The receptors were gathered from a man in his 70s with urothelial cancer.

There are a few counts of this clone. This sequence joins TRBV30 and TRBJ1-2; D is uncertain. CDR1 is GTSNPN, CDR2 SVGIG, per germline (reference sequence). CDR3 length equals 12 residues. The V end lost 4 bases, the J end lost 7 bases, and 13 bases lay between the germline ends. The CDR3 DNA is TGTGCCTGGACCCGACAATCCGGTGGCTACACCTTC. Its protein is CAWTRQSGGYTF.

J is TRBJ2-7 and V is TRBV7-7; a possible D gene is TRBD1 (5 bases). The CDR3 has 14 amino acids. V dropped 3 bases and J dropped 4 bases, with 13 bases sitting between them. Germline lookup yields CDR1 SSHAT and CDR2 FNYEAQ (reference sequence). CDR3 nucleotides: TGTGCCAGCAGCTTTTCTGGGGCTTTATACGAGCAGTACTTC. Translating it yields CASSFSGALYEQYF.

The chain links TRBV12-5 to TRBJ2-3; D is uncertain. V lost 1 base, J lost 6 bases, and 5 bases lay in between. The CDR3 runs to 12 residues. CDR1 is LGHNT and CDR2 is FRNRAP in the germline V gene. CDR3: CASGLESDTQYF. The CDR3 DNA is TGTGCTAGTGGTTTGGAATCCGATACGCAGTATTTT.

CDR3 coding DNA: TGTGCCAGCACATCCGGGACAGGGCTCAATCAGCCCCAGCATTTT. It yields the protein CASTSGTGLNQPQHF. The chain uses TRBV18 and TRBJ1-5; 9 bases are a match to TRBD1. The CDR3 length is 15 residues. CDR1 and CDR2 (germline): KGHSH, LQKENI. With 8 bases clipped from V and 3 bases from J, the junction kept 8 bases outside the gene matches.

The rearrangement joins TRBV23-1 to TRBJ1-2; TRBD1 agrees at 8 bases. TRBV23-1 is sorted into the ORF group, with uncertain function. The J segment lost 7 bases and the V segment lost 3 bases, leaving 16 bases of the junction unmatched. This CDR3 is 17 amino acids long. The CDR3 protein is CASSQSDWDRPLGGYTF. The CDR3 nucleotides read TGCGCCAGCAGTCAGTCCGACTGGGACAGGCCTTTGGGTGGCTACACCTTC.

This clone was seen more than once but under ten times. The chain uses TRBV19 and TRBJ2-2, with TRBD1 matching over 7 bases. Trimming removed 6 bases from V and 3 bases from J; junction bases left unmatched: 7. CDR3 length: 15 residues. Germline CDR1 LNHDA, CDR2 SQIVND (reference sequence). CDR3 bases: TGTGCCAGTAGAATAACAGGGGTGGACACCGGGGAGCTGTTTTTT. It codes for CASRITGVDTGELFF.

J is TRBJ2-7 and V is TRBV25-1; the match to TRBD1 covers 9 bases. Germline V gives CDR1 MGHDK, CDR2 SYGVNS. The CDR3 loop spans 13 amino acids. The junction had 4 bases not matched to a gene; V was cut back by 5 bases and J by 5 bases. The CDR3 region has the DNA TGTGCCAGCAGTTACAGGGGGCTCAACGAGCAGTACTTC. Translating it yields CASSYRGLNEQYF.

This sequence joins TRBV5-1 and TRBJ1-6; tentative D call: TRBD1 (5 bases). The CDR3 extends over 15 amino acids. Looked up from germline, CDR1 is SGHRS and CDR2 is YFSETQ. Trimming left V 3 bases short and J 10 bases short, with 17 bases between. The CDR3: CASSSPEEGISPLHF. The CDR3 region has the DNA TGCGCCAGCAGCTCCCCAGAGGAGGGGATCTCACCCCTCCACTTT.

The sample holds a few counts of this clone. The chain uses TRBV28 and TRBJ2-7; D might be TRBD1 (6 bases). The length of the CDR3 is 16 residues. The V gene lost 6 bases and the J gene lost 3 bases, with 21 bases spanning the gap. CDR1 and CDR2 from the germline V gene are MDHEN and SYDVKM. CDR3 nucleotide sequence: TGTGCCAGCAGCTCCTCCCTGGGGGACACCTACTACGAGCAGTACTTC. Amino acid sequence: CASSSSLGDTYYEQYF. The variable domain in full, completed from reference TRBV28 and TRBJ2-7, reads DVKVTQSSRYLVKRTGEKVFLECVQDMDHENMFWYRQDPGLGLRLIYFSYDVKMKEKGDIPEGYSVSREKKERFSLILESASTNQTSMYLCASSSSLGDTYYEQYFGPGTRLTVT.

This rearrangement joins TRBV10-2 to TRBJ2-7; TRBD1 aligns across 9 bases. The CDR3 has 13 amino acids. After removal of 8 bases from V and 7 bases from J, the junction contained 9 bases not matched to a gene. CDR1 and CDR2 from the germline V gene are WSHSY and SAAADI. The CDR3 loop is CASRYRDRDEQYF. The CDR3 DNA reads TGCGCCAGCCGATACCGGGACAGGGATGAGCAGTACTTC.

There are a few counts of this clone. The chain uses TRBV13 and TRBJ1-1, with D maybe TRBD1 (5 bases). In germline, CDR1 is PRHDT, CDR2 FYEKMQ (reference sequence). The CDR3 sequence is 13 residues long. The V end was cut by 6 bases, the J end by 7 bases, with 15 bases between. CDR3 bases: TGTGCCAGCAGACCCAGGGTCGGGGGTGAAGCTTTCTTT. Protein: CASRPRVGGEAFF.